A single sample gave rise to the 13 T cell receptor delta chains below, sequenced in a study of γδ T cells in repeated Plasmodium falciparum infection. Vgamma9/Vdelta2+ and Vdelta2-negative gammadelta T cells were flow-sorted from PBMC for bulk sequencing. TCRdb reprocessed the multiplex PCR reads using CATT. Of about 51,000 delta-chain clones listed, roughly 2% are singletons. Sequencing was carried out using gamma-delta T cells from blood. All receptors derive from a pool of human donors (malaria-infected and uninfected, not separated).

This clone was seen ten or more times. DNA for the CDR3: TGTGCTCTTGGGGAACTTCGGTTCTTTCACGTAAAAACGTACTGGGGGATACGGACTTACACCGATAAACTCATCTTT. Its translation is CALGELRFFHVKTYWGIRTYTDKLIF. The chain recombines TRDV1 with TRDJ1, with 13 bases fitting TRDD3. Trimming at V came to 0 bases and at J to 0 bases, leaving 28 bases not matched to a gene. Looked up from germline, CDR1 is TSWWSYY and CDR2 is QGS. The CDR3 is 26 amino acids.

About this clone: It may be a read error: a sequence one base away is much more abundant. This chain uses TRDV1 with TRDJ1; 13 positions agree with TRDD3. The J gene comes from matching the DNA to germline here; TCRdb lacks it. The CDR3 contains 23 residues. The germline CDR1 and CDR2 sequences are TSWWSYY and QGS. CDR3 DNA sequence: TGTGCCCTTTTGGCCCCTTCCTACTGCACGTACTGGGGGATACGCCTGTGTTCCGATAAACTCATCTTT. Protein product: CALLAPSYCTYWGIRLCSDKLIF.

As for this clone: TCRdb's listed protein matches a much larger clone and diverges from this DNA's translation at residue 17, likely through a read error; the protein shown comes from the DNA. TRDV3 is the V gene, and the J gene was not called. This CDR3 region has 19 residues. The germline V gene has CDR1 TVYSNPD and CDR2 GDNSRS (reference sequence). The CDR3 loop is CASTITPSPRRRLARPPIF. CDR3 sequence (DNA): TGTGCCTCCACAATCACTCCTTCACCTCGACGACGTCTGGCCAGACCCCCGATCTTT.

This clone was counted at least ten times. A much larger clonotype is one base distant, so this may be a read error. The chain uses TRDV3 and TRDJ1; no clear D gene. Germline V gene data show CDR1 as TVYSNPD and CDR2 as GDNSRS (reference sequence). V was shortened by 4 bases and J by 4 bases, with 16 bases between the two germline ends. The CDR3 covers 13 residues. The CDR3 bases are TGTGCCTCCGCCGGTCTTGAGGACGATAAACTCATCTTT. This gives the protein CASAGLEDDKLIF.

At least ten counts were recorded for this clone. The TCRdb record carries a much larger clone's protein, which differs from this DNA's translation at residue 18; a read error is the likely cause, and the protein listed here is the DNA translation. This chain links TRDV2 with TRDJ1, with TRDD3 matching over 11 bases. Germline V gene data show CDR1 as GEAIGNYY and CDR2 as EKD. The CDR3 has 21 amino acids. CDR3 loop: CACDTERVLTGGYPYTDNLIF. CDR3 DNA: TGTGCCTGTGACACCGAAAGGGTTCTTACTGGGGGATATCCGTACACCGATAATCTCATCTTT.

This clone has at least ten counts. The TCRdb protein, from a much larger clone, departs from this DNA's translation at residue 12, likely by read error; the protein shown derives from the DNA. The chain combines TRDV1 with TRDJ1; TRDD3 matches at 10 bases. The CDR3 has 17 residues. V shed 4 bases and J 4 bases; nucleotides not matched to a gene: 12. Germline-derived CDR1 and CDR2 are TSWWSYY and QGS. The chain's CDR3 is CALGVLRYWGMDDKLIF. For the CDR3, the DNA is TGTGCTCTTGGGGTCCTCAGGTACTGGGGGATGGACGATAAACTCATCTTT.

This clone was counted only a few times. TCRdb pairs this DNA with a much larger clone's protein that differs at residue 6, likely a read error; the protein shown was translated from the DNA. The V gene call reads TRDV2; no J gene was called; the D call in the table, TRDD3, was not verified against the DNA. CDR1 is GEAIGNYY, CDR2 EKD, per germline. CDR3 length equals 16 residues. The CDR3 region has the DNA TGTGCCTGTGACCCTCCACTGGGGGACCTAAAAGAAGTTCTCATCTTT. Translated, it gives CACDPPLGDLKEVLIF.

This clone has ten or more counts. Within the sample, other DNA sequences also encode this same CDR3. The chain has TRDV3 and TRDJ1; 9 nucleotides match TRDD3. Germline V gene sequence: CDR1 TVYSNPD, CDR2 GDNSRS (reference sequence). With V trimmed by 2 bases and J by 0 bases, 22 bases remained unmatched. The CDR3 totals 20 residues. CDR3 DNA: TGTGCCTTTGCTAGGGTGGGAGCTGAGGGGATACGGATGTACACCGATAAACTCATCTTT. The encoded protein is CAFARVGAEGIRMYTDKLIF.

This clone was seen a handful of times. This likely came from a read error, as a far larger clone is one base away. This specimen includes other DNA sequences encoding the same CDR3. The V and J genes are TRDV3 and TRDJ1; D is unresolved. No J gene was available from TCRdb, and it was assigned here by a germline match of the DNA. V gave up 3 bases and J gave up 2 bases, with 13 bases separating them. This CDR3 is 13 amino acids long. Germline V gives CDR1 TVYSNPD, CDR2 GDNSRS (reference sequence). Here the CDR3 DNA reads TGTGCCTTGCCGAAGTCGCTTACCGATAAACTCATCTTT. Its protein is CALPKSLTDKLIF.

This clone appeared a few times. TCRdb's entry gives the protein of a much larger clone, which mismatches this DNA's translation at residue 3, likely from a read error; the protein reported here is translated from the DNA. The chain employs TRDV3 and TRDJ1; 7 bases map to TRDD3. Here the J gene came from matching the DNA to germline, since TCRdb omits it. CDR1 TVYSNPD and CDR2 GDNSRS come from the germline V gene (reference sequence). With V trimmed by 5 bases and J by 3 bases, 27 bases remained unmatched. The CDR3 length is 19 residues. The CDR3 DNA follows: TGTGCCGTTAAATTCCCCTACGCCTGGGGGCTCCGCTCCTCCGATAAACTCATCTTT. This translates into CAVKFPYAWGLRSSDKLIF.

Notes on this clone: The protein given by TCRdb reflects a much larger clone and differs at residue 8 from this DNA's translation, likely from a read error; the protein shown is the DNA's translation. The gene calls are TRDV1 and TRDJ1; maybe TRDD3 (5 bases). The CDR3 sequence is 12 residues long. Trimming pared 7 bases from V and 9 bases from J, leaving 15 bases between. Per the germline V gene, CDR1 is TSWWSYY and CDR2 is QGS. The DNA of the CDR3 is TGTGCTCTTGTATCAGTGGATATGGAACTCATCTTT. This translates into CALVSVDMELIF.

This clone was seen only a few times. TCRdb assigns this DNA the protein of a much larger clone, which departs from its translation at residue 5; this likely reflects a read error, and the protein shown comes from translating the DNA. The chain joins TRDV3 to TRDJ4; D perhaps matches TRDD2 (5 bases). The J gene is not listed in TCRdb, so it was assigned here from a DNA match to germline. The CDR3 spans 19 residues. Germline CDR1 is TVYSNPD and CDR2 is GDNSRS (reference sequence). The ends were cut back, 4 bases at V and 0 bases at J, with 33 bases in the middle. CDR3 region: CASTTTPSPRRRLARPLIF. CDR3 in DNA: TGTGCCTCCACAACCACTCCTTCACCTCGACGACGTCTGGCCAGACCCCTGATCTTT.

As regards this clone: This DNA translates differently at residue 19 from the TCRdb protein, which is that of a much larger clone; a read error is likely, and the protein shown is the DNA's own translation. The chain recombines TRAV38-2/DV8 with TRDJ1; 9 bases are shared with TRDD3. No J gene is reported in TCRdb; it was inferred here by comparing the DNA with germline. The germline V gene has CDR1 TSESDYY and CDR2 QEAYKQQN. This CDR3 region has 24 residues. Trimming took 1 base from V and 4 from J; bases not matched to a gene: 32. CDR3 sequence: CAYRSLRLVFPPGGLRMEIDKLIF. CDR3 bases: TGTGCTTATAGGAGCCTAAGGTTAGTCTTTCCCCCTGGGGGATTAAGAATGGAAATCGATAAACTCATCTTT.